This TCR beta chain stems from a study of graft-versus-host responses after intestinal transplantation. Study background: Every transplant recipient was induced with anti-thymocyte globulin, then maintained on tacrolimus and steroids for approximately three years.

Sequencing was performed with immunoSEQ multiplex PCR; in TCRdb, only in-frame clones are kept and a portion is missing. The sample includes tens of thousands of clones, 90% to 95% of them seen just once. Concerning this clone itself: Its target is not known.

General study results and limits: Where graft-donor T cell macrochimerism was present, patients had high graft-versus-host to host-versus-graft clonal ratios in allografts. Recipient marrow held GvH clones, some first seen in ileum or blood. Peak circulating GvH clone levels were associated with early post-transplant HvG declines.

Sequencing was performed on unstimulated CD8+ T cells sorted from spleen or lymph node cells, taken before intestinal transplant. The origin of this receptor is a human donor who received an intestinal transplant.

CDR3 amino acids: CASSERTGWEELFF. The CDR3 DNA sequence: TGTGCCAGCAGTGAGAGGACAGGGTGGGAGGAGCTGTTTTTT. This chain uses TRBV6-1 with TRBJ2-2, with 8 bases matching TRBD1. CDR3 length: 14 amino acids. The J segment lost 10 bases and the V segment lost 3 bases, leaving 7 bases of the junction unmatched. CDR1 is MNHNS, CDR2 SASEGT, per germline.